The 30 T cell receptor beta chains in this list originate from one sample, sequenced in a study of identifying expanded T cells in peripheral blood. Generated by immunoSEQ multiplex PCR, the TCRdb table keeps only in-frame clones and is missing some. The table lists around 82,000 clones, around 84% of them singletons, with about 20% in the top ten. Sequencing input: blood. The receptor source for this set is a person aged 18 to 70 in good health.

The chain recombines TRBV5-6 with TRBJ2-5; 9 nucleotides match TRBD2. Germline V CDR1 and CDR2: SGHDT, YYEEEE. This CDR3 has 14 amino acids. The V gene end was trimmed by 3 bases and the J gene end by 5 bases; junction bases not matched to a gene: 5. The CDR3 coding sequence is TGTGCCAGCAGCTACAGCGGGGGGCGGGAGACCCAGTACTTC. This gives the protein CASSYSGGRETQYF.

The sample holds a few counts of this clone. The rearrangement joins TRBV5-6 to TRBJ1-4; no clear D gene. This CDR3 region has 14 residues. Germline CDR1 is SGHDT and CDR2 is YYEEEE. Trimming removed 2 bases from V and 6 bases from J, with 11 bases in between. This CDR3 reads CASSLPGTDEKLFF. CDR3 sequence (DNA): TGTGCCAGCAGCTTACCGGGTACTGATGAAAAACTGTTTTTT. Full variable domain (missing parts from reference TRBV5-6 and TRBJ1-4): DAGVTQSPTHLIKTRGQQVTLRCSPKSGHDTVSWYQQALGQGPQFIFQYYEEEERQRGNFPDRFSGHQFPNYSSELNVNALLLGDSALYLCASSLPGTDEKLFFGSGTQLSVL.

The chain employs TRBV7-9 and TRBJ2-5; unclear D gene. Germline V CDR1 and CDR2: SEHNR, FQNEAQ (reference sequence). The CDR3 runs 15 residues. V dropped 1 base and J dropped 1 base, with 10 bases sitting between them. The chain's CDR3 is CASSLGGGSQETQYF. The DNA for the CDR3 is TGTGCCAGCAGCTTAGGGGGTGGTTCCCAAGAGACCCAGTACTTC.

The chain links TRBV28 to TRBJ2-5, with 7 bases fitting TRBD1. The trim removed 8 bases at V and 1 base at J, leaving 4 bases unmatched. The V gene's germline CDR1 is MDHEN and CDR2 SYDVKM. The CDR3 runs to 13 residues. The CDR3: CASLGTVQETQYF. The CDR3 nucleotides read TGTGCCAGCCTTGGGACAGTCCAAGAGACCCAGTACTTC.

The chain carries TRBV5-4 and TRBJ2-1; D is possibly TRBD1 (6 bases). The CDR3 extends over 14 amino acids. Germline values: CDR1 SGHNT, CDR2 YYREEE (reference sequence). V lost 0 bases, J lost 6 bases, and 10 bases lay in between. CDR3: CASSLEDRGNEQFF. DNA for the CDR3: TGTGCCAGCAGCTTGGAGGACAGAGGCAATGAGCAGTTCTTC.

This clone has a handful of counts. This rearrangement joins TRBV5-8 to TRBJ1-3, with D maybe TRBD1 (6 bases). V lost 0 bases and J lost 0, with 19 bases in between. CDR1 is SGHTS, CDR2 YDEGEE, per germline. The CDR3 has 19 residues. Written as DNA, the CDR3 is TGTGCCAGCAGCTTGGTCTTTCAAGGTGGACAGAGCTCTGGAAACACCATATATTTT. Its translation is CASSLVFQGGQSSGNTIYF.

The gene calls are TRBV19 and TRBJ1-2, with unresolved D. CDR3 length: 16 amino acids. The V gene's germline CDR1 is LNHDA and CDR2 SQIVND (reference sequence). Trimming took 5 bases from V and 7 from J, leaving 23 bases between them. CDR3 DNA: TGTGCCAGTAGTTTAATTCGGACCAATGGATTGGGTGGCTACACCTTC. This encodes CASSLIRTNGLGGYTF. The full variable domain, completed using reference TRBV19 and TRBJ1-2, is DGGITQSPKYLFRKEGQNVTLSCEQNLNHDAMYWYRQDPGQGLRLIYYSQIVNDFQKGDIAEGYSVSREKKESFPLTVTSAQKNPTAFYLCASSLIRTNGLGGYTFGSGTRLTVV.

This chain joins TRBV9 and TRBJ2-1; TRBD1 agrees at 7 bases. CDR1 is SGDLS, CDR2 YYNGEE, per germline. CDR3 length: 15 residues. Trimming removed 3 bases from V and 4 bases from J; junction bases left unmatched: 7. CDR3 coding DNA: TGTGCCAGCAGCGCCAGAGACAGGGTTTACAATGAGCAGTTCTTC. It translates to CASSARDRVYNEQFF.

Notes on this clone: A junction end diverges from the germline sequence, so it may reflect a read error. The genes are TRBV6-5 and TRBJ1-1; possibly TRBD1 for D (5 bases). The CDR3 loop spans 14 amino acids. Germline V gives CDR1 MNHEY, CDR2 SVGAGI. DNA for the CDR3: TGTGCCAGCAGAAAACCCGGGACGGGTGAGCTCACACTCTTT. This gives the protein CASRKPGTGELTLF.

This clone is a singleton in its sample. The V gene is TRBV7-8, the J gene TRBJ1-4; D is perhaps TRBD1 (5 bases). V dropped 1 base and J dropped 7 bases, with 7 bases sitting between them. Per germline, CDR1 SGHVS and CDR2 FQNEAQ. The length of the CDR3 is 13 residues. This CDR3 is CASSLGRVEKLFF. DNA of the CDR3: TGTGCCAGCAGCTTAGGCAGGGTTGAAAAACTGTTTTTT.

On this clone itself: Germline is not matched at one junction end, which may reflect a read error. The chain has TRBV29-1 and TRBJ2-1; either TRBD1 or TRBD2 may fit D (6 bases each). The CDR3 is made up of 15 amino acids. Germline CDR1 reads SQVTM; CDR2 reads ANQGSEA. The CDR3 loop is CSVEGGRGLLNEQFF. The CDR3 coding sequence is TGCAGCGTAGAAGGGGGTCGGGGGCTCCTCAATGAGCAGTTCTTC.

The CDR3 here is CASSTQERGTEAFF. CDR3 nucleotide sequence: TGTGCCAGCTCGACACAGGAAAGGGGCACTGAAGCTTTCTTT. The V and J genes are TRBV18 and TRBJ1-1, with a tentative D call TRBD1 (5 bases). The length of the CDR3 is 14 residues. Germline loops: CDR1 KGHSH, CDR2 LQKENI. V dropped 6 bases and J dropped 4 bases, with 15 bases sitting between them.

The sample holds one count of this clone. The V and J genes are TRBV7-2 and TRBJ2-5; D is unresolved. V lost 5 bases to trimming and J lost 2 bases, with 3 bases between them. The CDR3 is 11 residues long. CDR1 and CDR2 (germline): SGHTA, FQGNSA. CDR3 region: CASSVQETQYF. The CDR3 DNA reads TGTGCCAGCAGCGTTCAAGAGACCCAGTACTTC.

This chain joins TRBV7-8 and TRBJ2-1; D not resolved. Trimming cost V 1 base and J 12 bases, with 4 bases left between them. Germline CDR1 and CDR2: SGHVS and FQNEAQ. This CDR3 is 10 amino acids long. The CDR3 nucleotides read TGTGCCAGCAGCTTAGGGGTGCAGTTCTTC. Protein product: CASSLGVQFF.

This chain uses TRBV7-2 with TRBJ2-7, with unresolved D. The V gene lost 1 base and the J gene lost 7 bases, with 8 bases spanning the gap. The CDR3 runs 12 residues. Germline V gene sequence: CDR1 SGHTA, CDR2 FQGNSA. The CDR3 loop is CASSLDWGEQYF. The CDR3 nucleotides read TGTGCCAGCAGCTTAGACTGGGGTGAGCAGTACTTC.

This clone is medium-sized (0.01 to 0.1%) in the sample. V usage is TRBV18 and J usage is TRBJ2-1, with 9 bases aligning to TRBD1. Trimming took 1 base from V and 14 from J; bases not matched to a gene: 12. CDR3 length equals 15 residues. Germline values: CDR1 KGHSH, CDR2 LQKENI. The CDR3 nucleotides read TGTGCCAGCTCACCACGTTTCACCCTGGGGGACAGGGAGTTCTTC. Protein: CASSPRFTLGDREFF.

CDR3 bases: TGTGCCACGGGGCAGTCGACAGGGGGCCTTGGCCAGTACTTC. Translating it yields CATGQSTGGLGQYF. The chain uses TRBV15 and TRBJ2-5; 10 positions agree with TRBD1. The CDR3 is made up of 14 amino acids. J was trimmed by 10 bases and V by 9 bases; bases with no gene match: 14. Germline lookup yields CDR1 LNHNV and CDR2 YYDKDF (reference sequence).

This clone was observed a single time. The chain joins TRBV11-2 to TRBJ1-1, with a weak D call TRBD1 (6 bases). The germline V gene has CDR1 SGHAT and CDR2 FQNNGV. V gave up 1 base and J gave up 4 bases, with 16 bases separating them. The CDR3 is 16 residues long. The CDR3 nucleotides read TGTGCCAGCAGCTTAGCTTCGGGGGCGTCAGGCACTGAAGCTTTCTTT. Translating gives CASSLASGASGTEAFF.

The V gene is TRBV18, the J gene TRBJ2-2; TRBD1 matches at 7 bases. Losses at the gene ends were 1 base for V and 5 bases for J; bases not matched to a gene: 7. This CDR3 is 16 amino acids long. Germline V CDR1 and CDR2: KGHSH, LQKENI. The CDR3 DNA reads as TGTGCCAGCTCACCACGTCTTACACAGGGGACCGGGGAGCTGTTTTTT. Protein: CASSPRLTQGTGELFF.

The CDR3 loop reads CATSNPGTFTDTQYF. The DNA of the CDR3 is TGTGCCACCAGCAACCCCGGGACCTTCACAGATACGCAGTATTTT. The J gene is TRBJ2-3, the V gene TRBV15; D is tentatively TRBD1 or TRBD2 (5 bases each). This CDR3 region has 15 residues. Per the germline V gene, CDR1 is LNHNV and CDR2 is YYDKDF (reference sequence). With 4 bases removed from V and 2 bases from J, the gap between germline ends came to 13 bases.

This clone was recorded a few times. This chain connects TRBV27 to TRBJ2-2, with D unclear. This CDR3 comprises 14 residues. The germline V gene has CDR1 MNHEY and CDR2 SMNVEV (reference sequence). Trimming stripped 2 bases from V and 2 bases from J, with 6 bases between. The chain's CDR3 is CASSLRRNTGELFF. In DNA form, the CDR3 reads TGTGCCAGCAGTTTAAGGAGAAACACCGGGGAGCTGTTTTTT.

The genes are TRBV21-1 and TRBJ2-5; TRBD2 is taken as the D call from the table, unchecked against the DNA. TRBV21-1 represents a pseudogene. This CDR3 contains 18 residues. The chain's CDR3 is CASSNWNSGRDEGETQYF. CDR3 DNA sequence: TGTGCCAGCAGCAACTGGAATAGCGGGAGGGATGAGGGGGAGACCCAGTACTTC.

CDR3 amino acids: CARTTGTGELFF. The CDR3 DNA reads as TGTGCCAGGACGACGGGCACCGGGGAGCTGTTTTTT. The V and J genes are TRBV2 and TRBJ2-2; unclear D gene. CDR1 SNHLY and CDR2 FYNNEI come from the germline V gene. CDR3 length equals 12 residues. The V gene lost 9 bases and the J gene lost 4 bases, with 9 bases spanning the gap.

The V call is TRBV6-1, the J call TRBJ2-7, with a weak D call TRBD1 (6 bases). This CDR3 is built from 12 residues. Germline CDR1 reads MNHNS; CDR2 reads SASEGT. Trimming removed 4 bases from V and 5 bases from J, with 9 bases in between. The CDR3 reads CASSGQVNEQYF. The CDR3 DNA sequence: TGTGCCAGCAGTGGACAGGTAAACGAGCAGTACTTC.

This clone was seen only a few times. CDR3 DNA: TGTGCCAGCTCACGGACTAGCGGGAACGATGAGCAGTTCTTC. Its translation is CASSRTSGNDEQFF. This chain uses TRBV18 with TRBJ2-1, with 12 bases lining up with TRBD2. The germline CDR1 and CDR2 sequences are KGHSH and LQKENI. The CDR3 covers 14 residues. V shed 4 bases, J shed 8 bases, and the junction held 3 bases outside the gene matches.

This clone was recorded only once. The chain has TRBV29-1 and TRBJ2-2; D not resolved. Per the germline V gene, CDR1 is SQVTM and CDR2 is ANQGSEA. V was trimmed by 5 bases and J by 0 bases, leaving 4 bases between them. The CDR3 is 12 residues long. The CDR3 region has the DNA TGCAGCGTTAGGCCGAACACCGGGGAGCTGTTTTTT. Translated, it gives CSVRPNTGELFF.

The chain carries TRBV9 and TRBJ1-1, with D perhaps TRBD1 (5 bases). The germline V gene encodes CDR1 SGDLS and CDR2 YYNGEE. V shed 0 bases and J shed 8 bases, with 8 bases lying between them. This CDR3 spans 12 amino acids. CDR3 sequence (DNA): TGTGCCAGCAGCGTAGTCCAGGGAGAAGCTTTCTTT. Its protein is CASSVVQGEAFF.

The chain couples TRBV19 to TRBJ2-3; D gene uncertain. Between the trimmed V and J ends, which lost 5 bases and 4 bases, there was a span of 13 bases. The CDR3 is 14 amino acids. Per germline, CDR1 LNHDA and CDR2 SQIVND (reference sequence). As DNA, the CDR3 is TGTGCCAGTAGTGGCCACTCCGCGGCAGATACGCAGTATTTT. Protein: CASSGHSAADTQYF. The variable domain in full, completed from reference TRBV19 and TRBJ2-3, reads DGGITQSPKYLFRKEGQNVTLSCEQNLNHDAMYWYRQDPGQGLRLIYYSQIVNDFQKGDIAEGYSVSREKKESFPLTVTSAQKNPTAFYLCASSGHSAADTQYFGPGTRLTVL.

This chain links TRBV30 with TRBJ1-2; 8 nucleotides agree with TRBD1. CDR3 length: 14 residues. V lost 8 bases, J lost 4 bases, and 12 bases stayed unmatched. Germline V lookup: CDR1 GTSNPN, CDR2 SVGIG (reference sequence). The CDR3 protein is CARHAQGVGYGYTF. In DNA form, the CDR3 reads TGTGCCCGCCATGCACAGGGGGTTGGCTATGGCTACACCTTC.

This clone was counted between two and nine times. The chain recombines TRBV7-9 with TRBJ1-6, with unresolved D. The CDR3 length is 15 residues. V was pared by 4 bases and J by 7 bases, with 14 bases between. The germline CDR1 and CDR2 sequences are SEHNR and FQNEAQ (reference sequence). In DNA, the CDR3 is TGTGCCAGCAGCTCCGGGGTCGGGTTAAATTCACCCCTCCACTTT. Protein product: CASSSGVGLNSPLHF.